A selection of T cell receptor beta chains follows, all from one sample in a study of blood T cell repertoires in COVID-19. Sequencing was performed with immunoSEQ multiplex PCR; in TCRdb, only in-frame clones are kept and a portion is missing. The sample holds roughly 280,000 clones, 75% to 90% seen once. The sequenced sample consisted of PBMCs or T cells enriched from blood (not recorded which). The receptors here all came from a woman in her late teens or twenties who had recovered from COVID-19. Each CDR3 is given with its conserved first and last residue. D genes are given only for firm matches. The listing skips clone size in some rows; elsewhere it reads once, few, many or a size class.

CDR3 protein: CASSSDTHTEAFF; V gene: TRBV5-4; clone size: once; D gene: .
CDR3 protein: CASTMHRGLGQPQHF; V gene: TRBV19; clone size: .; D gene: TRBD1
CDR3 protein: CASSANYYGYTF; V gene: TRBV7-9; clone size: .; D gene: .
CDR3 protein: CASSLFGGLNQPQHF; V gene: TRBV27; clone size: once; D gene: .
CDR3 protein: CASTISGEQTQYF; V gene: TRBV2; clone size: .; D gene: TRBD2
CDR3 protein: CASSSFLRGQVMSYTF; V gene: TRBV7-9; clone size: .; D gene: TRBD1
CDR3 protein: CASSPTSGLSYTF; V gene: TRBV18; clone size: .; D gene: .
CDR3 protein: CASSLERGFYNEQFF; V gene: TRBV5-1; clone size: .; D gene: TRBD2
CDR3 protein: CASRPGVNTGELFF; V gene: TRBV10-2; clone size: .; D gene: .
CDR3 protein: CASSYTGGASYGYTF; V gene: TRBV6-5; clone size: .; D gene: TRBD1
CDR3 protein: CASSLVSGGGNEQFF; V gene: TRBV7-6; clone size: few; D gene: TRBD2
CDR3 protein: CASTRGQETQYF; V gene: TRBV2; clone size: once; D gene: .
CDR3 protein: CASSQGRGSQPQHF; V gene: TRBV4-1; clone size: .; D gene: .
CDR3 protein: CASTFDRVSEQYF; V gene: TRBV6-5; clone size: .; D gene: TRBD1
CDR3 protein: CASSLRGAGANVLTF; V gene: TRBV7-3; clone size: .; D gene: .
CDR3 protein: CASKLLAGGSAGELFF; V gene: TRBV2; clone size: .; D gene: TRBD2
CDR3 protein: CASSQDTGAGNTIYF; V gene: TRBV3-1/TRBV3-2; clone size: .; D gene: TRBD1
CDR3 protein: CASSRERTGDISGNTIYF; V gene: TRBV18; clone size: .; D gene: TRBD1
CDR3 protein: CASSPLPARSHEQYF; V gene: TRBV18; clone size: .; D gene: .
CDR3 protein: CASSEAAGAVGNEQFF; V gene: TRBV2; clone size: once; D gene: .
CDR3 protein: CASSLQGENQPQHF; V gene: TRBV27; clone size: .; D gene: TRBD1
CDR3 protein: CASSRGGPYNEQFF; V gene: TRBV11-3; clone size: .; D gene: TRBD2
CDR3 protein: CASSPLDRRNTEAFF; V gene: TRBV5-1; clone size: .; D gene: TRBD1
CDR3 protein: CATSRGTRRPRPQHF; V gene: TRBV15; clone size: .; D gene: .
CDR3 protein: CASSTIRTGDYGYTF; V gene: TRBV19; clone size: .; D gene: TRBD1
CDR3 protein: CASSIDTKETQYF; V gene: TRBV19; clone size: .; D gene: .
CDR3 protein: CASRPAGGSTGELFF; V gene: TRBV5-4; clone size: .; D gene: TRBD2
CDR3 protein: CASSGLAGGPGELFF; V gene: TRBV19; clone size: .; D gene: TRBD2
CDR3 protein: CASSNPGPYEQYF; V gene: TRBV19; clone size: .; D gene: .
CDR3 protein: CASSLAVETQYF; V gene: TRBV5-5; clone size: .; D gene: .
CDR3 protein: CAWSAKPTPRNSGNTIYF; V gene: TRBV30; clone size: .; D gene: .
CDR3 protein: CATSERDRGGNQPQHF; V gene: TRBV24-1; clone size: .; D gene: TRBD1
CDR3 protein: CASSPSTGGQGYEQYF; V gene: TRBV18; clone size: .; D gene: .
CDR3 protein: CASSYSSEGNEQFF; V gene: TRBV6-5; clone size: .; D gene: .
CDR3 protein: CASSPRSSGNQPQHF; V gene: TRBV5-8; clone size: once; D gene: .
CDR3 protein: CASSSALYNSPLHF; V gene: TRBV2; clone size: .; D gene: .
CDR3 protein: CAWSDSGRREETQYF; V gene: TRBV30; clone size: .; D gene: .
CDR3 protein: CASSDAAGSQETQYF; V gene: TRBV2; clone size: .; D gene: .
CDR3 protein: CASSLQGRETQYF; V gene: TRBV7-6; clone size: .; D gene: .
CDR3 protein: CASSNRGYGYTF; V gene: TRBV7-9; clone size: .; D gene: TRBD1
CDR3 protein: CASSPEGVRRNTIYF; V gene: TRBV6-5; clone size: .; D gene: .
CDR3 protein: CASSHRPGQASSYNSPLHF; V gene: TRBV23-1; clone size: .; D gene: TRBD1
CDR3 protein: CASSMVRGTGGTGANVLTF; V gene: TRBV19; clone size: .; D gene: .
CDR3 protein: CASSLASLAGPRGTDTQYF; V gene: TRBV7-9; clone size: .; D gene: TRBD2
CDR3 protein: CASSRDRAQPQHF; V gene: TRBV2; clone size: .; D gene: TRBD1
CDR3 protein: CASSSSAGRSTDTQYF; V gene: TRBV5-4; clone size: once; D gene: TRBD2
CDR3 protein: CASRVSGSGNYGYTF; V gene: TRBV28; clone size: .; D gene: .
CDR3 protein: CASSQGRGLEAFF; V gene: TRBV2; clone size: .; D gene: TRBD1
CDR3 protein: CASSQEGSSDYEQYF; V gene: TRBV4-1; clone size: few; D gene: .
CDR3 protein: CASGLVGGQGSHSGNTIYF; V gene: TRBV12-5; clone size: .; D gene: .
CDR3 protein: CASSLGLAGSRGTQYF; V gene: TRBV5-5; clone size: .; D gene: TRBD2
CDR3 protein: CSAGVSGVGGRNQPQHF; V gene: TRBV29-1; clone size: .; D gene: .
CDR3 protein: CAWSVGLVNTEAFF; V gene: TRBV30; clone size: once; D gene: .
CDR3 protein: CASSAPTAGELFF; V gene: TRBV13; clone size: .; D gene: .
CDR3 protein: CASSARGGATDTQYF; V gene: TRBV28; clone size: .; D gene: TRBD2
CDR3 protein: CAITDRGLGTEAFF; V gene: TRBV10-3; clone size: once; D gene: TRBD1
CDR3 protein: CASSVTGTMNTEAFF; V gene: TRBV5-5; clone size: .; D gene: .
CDR3 protein: CASRPGQGLYEQYF; V gene: TRBV6-5; clone size: .; D gene: TRBD1
CDR3 protein: CASSPVKGDSNQPQHF; V gene: TRBV18; clone size: .; D gene: .